The 29 T cell receptor beta chains listed next were all sequenced from one sample in a study of blood T cells in healthy people across ages. A second PCR, run for about 7 to 12 cycles, used a sample-barcoded 5' primer plus a J-beta primer mix. Each CDR3 protein is one row after TCRdb ran MiXCR on the 5' RACE reads. The table has about 780,000 distinct CDR3 sequences, around half seen once. Sequencing used blood. These TCRs come from a man older than 75 in good health.

This clonotype was seen a few times. V gene TRBV20-1 combines with J gene TRBJ2-1; 9 positions agree with TRBD2. This CDR3 is 19 amino acids long. Germline V gene lookup returns CDR1 DFQATT and CDR2 SNEGSKA (reference sequence). The CDR3 DNA reads as TGCATTCGCGGGTTGTTTGTCGGACTAGCGTCGAGCTCCTACAATGAGCAGTTCTTC. Protein sequence: CIRGLFVGLASSSYNEQFF.

The rearrangement joins TRBV7-2 to TRBJ2-4; D is unclear. Germline V gene sequence: CDR1 SGHTA, CDR2 FQGNSA. The CDR3 extends over 12 amino acids. V lost 4 bases, J lost 10 bases, and 11 bases lay in between. The CDR3 bases are TGTGCCAGCAGCTATACAGAGAGAATTCAGTACTTC. This gives the protein CASSYTERIQYF. Combining the CDR3 with reference TRBV7-2 and TRBJ2-4 gives the whole variable domain GAGVSQSPSNKVTEKGKDVELRCDPISGHTALYWYRQSLGQGLEFLIYFQGNSAPDKSGLPSDRFSAERTGGSVSTLTIQRTQQEDSAVYLCASSYTERIQYFGAGTRLSVL.

The gene calls are TRBV4-1 and TRBJ1-1, with D perhaps TRBD1 (5 bases). CDR1 is MGHRA, CDR2 YSYEKL, per germline. The germline V and J ends were trimmed by 0 bases and 0 bases, with 5 bases remaining between them. CDR3 length equals 14 residues. The CDR3 nucleotides are TGCGCCAGCAGCCAAGAGACAGTGAACACTGAAGCTTTCTTT. Protein sequence: CASSQETVNTEAFF.

This clonotype was recorded a few times. The chain carries TRBV9 and TRBJ2-1; D is ambiguous. Trimming took 3 bases from V and 9 from J, leaving 13 bases between them. Germline V gene lookup returns CDR1 SGDLS and CDR2 YYNGEE. The CDR3 consists of 13 residues. The CDR3 loop is CASSAYNTGEQFF. The CDR3 nucleotides read TGTGCCAGCAGCGCCTATAATACTGGTGAGCAGTTCTTC.

A word on this clonotype: A read error may be the cause here, since a much bigger clone is one base away. The chain employs TRBV12-3 or TRBV12-4 and TRBJ2-5, with unresolved D. CDR3 length: 11 amino acids. The V and J ends lost 6 bases and 1 base respectively, with 3 bases between them. This CDR3 reads CASRAQETQYF. Written as DNA, the CDR3 is TGTGCCAGCAGAGCCCAAGAGACCCAGTACTTC.

This clonotype was detected only a few times. The rearrangement links TRBV5-1 to TRBJ1-1, with a possible D match to TRBD1 (6 bases). The ends were cut back, 3 bases at V and 5 bases at J, with 14 bases in the middle. The CDR3 runs to 14 residues. CDR1 and CDR2 from the germline V gene are SGHRS and YFSETQ. The CDR3 bases are TGCGCCAGCAGCTCGGGAGGGGGGCGAACTGAAGCTTTCTTT. This sequence encodes CASSSGGGRTEAFF. Using reference TRBV5-1 and TRBJ1-1 for the parts outside the CDR3, the full variable domain is KAGVTQTPRYLIKTRGQQVTLSCSPISGHRSVSWYQQTPGQGLQFLFEYFSETQRNKGNFPGRFSGRQFSNSRSEMNVSTLELGDSALYLCASSSGGGRTEAFFGQGTRLTVV.

The CDR3 loop reads CASSQEAPSTDTQYF. The CDR3, as DNA: TGTGCCAGCAGCCAAGAAGCACCATCCACAGATACGCAGTATTTT. The chain has TRBV14 and TRBJ2-3; D not certain. This CDR3 comprises 15 residues. V lost 0 bases to trimming and J lost 2 bases, with 9 bases between them. CDR1 and CDR2 from the germline V gene are SGHDN and FVKESK. Using reference TRBV14 and TRBJ2-3 for the parts outside the CDR3, the full variable domain is EAGVTQFPSHSVIEKGQTVTLRCDPISGHDNLYWYRRVMGKEIKFLLHFVKESKQDESGMPNNRFLAERTGGTYSTLKVQPAELEDSGVYFCASSQEAPSTDTQYFGPGTRLTVL.

CDR3 amino acids: CASSLGDSLNYGYTF. The CDR3 nucleotides are TGCGCCAGCAGCCTTGGGGACAGCCTTAACTATGGCTACACCTTC. The rearrangement uses TRBV4-1 and TRBJ1-2; 7 bases fit TRBD1. In germline, CDR1 is MGHRA, CDR2 YSYEKL. V was clipped by 4 bases and J by 1 base; unmatched bases: 6. The CDR3 loop spans 15 amino acids.

The chain combines TRBV20-1 with TRBJ1-1, with D uncertain. V lost 5 bases to trimming and J lost 1 base, with 11 bases between them. The germline gives CDR1 DFQATT, CDR2 SNEGSKA (reference sequence). The CDR3 sequence is 13 residues long. Here the CDR3 reads CSAPVAANTEAFF. The CDR3 nucleotides read TGCAGTGCTCCAGTTGCCGCGAACACTGAAGCTTTCTTT.

This chain links TRBV7-2 with TRBJ1-5; D might be TRBD1 (5 bases). Germline V gene data show CDR1 as SGHTA and CDR2 as FQGNSA. V was pared by 1 base and J by 3 bases, with 10 bases between. The CDR3 covers 15 residues. CDR3 in DNA: TGTGCCAGCAGCTTAGTTGACAGCCTCAATCAGCCCCAGCATTTT. This encodes CASSLVDSLNQPQHF.

This chain joins TRBV4-2 and TRBJ2-2; 10 bases align to TRBD2. V gave up 0 bases and J gave up 5 bases; unmatched junction bases: 3. Germline-derived CDR1 and CDR2 are LGHNA and YNFKEQ. This CDR3 region has 16 residues. The CDR3 bases are TGTGCCAGCAGCCAAGAAGGAGCGGGAGGGACCGGGGAGCTGTTTTTT. Translated: CASSQEGAGGTGELFF.

This rearrangement joins TRBV4-1 to TRBJ2-4; 8 nucleotides align to TRBD2. This CDR3 spans 13 amino acids. Germline V gives CDR1 MGHRA, CDR2 YSYEKL. The V gene end was trimmed by 7 bases and the J gene end by 13 bases; junction bases not matched to a gene: 12. The CDR3 region has the DNA TGCGCCAGCAATGCGGGAGGTAGCGGGAAGCAGTACTTC. It yields the protein CASNAGGSGKQYF.

This chain links TRBV7-2 with TRBJ2-3; 7 positions agree with TRBD2. V lost 4 bases to trimming and J lost 5 bases; unmatched junction nucleotides: 0. The germline gives CDR1 SGHTA, CDR2 FQGNSA. The CDR3 contains 12 residues. The CDR3 here is CTSSWTRDTQYF. CDR3 nucleotide sequence: TGTACCAGCAGCTGGACTAGAGATACGCAGTATTTT.

The chain uses TRBV29-1 and TRBJ2-4; possible D gene TRBD1, 5 bases. CDR1 and CDR2 from the germline V gene are SQVTM and ANQGSEA. The CDR3 spans 13 residues. Deletions cut 5 bases from V and 0 bases from J, with 8 bases between. CDR3 nucleotide sequence: TGCAGCGTTCGGACATTAGCCAAAAACATTCAGTACTTC. Translating it yields CSVRTLAKNIQYF.

A word on this clonotype: A much more abundant neighbour one base away suggests this may be a read error. The chain links TRBV7-2 to TRBJ2-7; D may be TRBD2 (5 bases). Germline values: CDR1 SGHTA, CDR2 FQGNSA. The CDR3 runs 13 residues. DNA of the CDR3: TGTGCCTGCAGCCCTAGCTCCGGGTACGAGCAGTACTTC. It specifies CACSPSSGYEQYF.

This clonotype has a handful of counts. This chain connects TRBV20-1 to TRBJ1-2; possible D gene TRBD1, 5 bases. There are 13 residues in the CDR3. The V gene lost 5 bases and the J gene lost 4 bases, with 14 bases spanning the gap. In germline, CDR1 is DFQATT, CDR2 SNEGSKA (reference sequence). The DNA for the CDR3 is TGCAGTGCTCCGACAGACCTCATCTATGGCTACACCTTC. Translated, it gives CSAPTDLIYGYTF.

There are a few counts of this clonotype. The chain links TRBV28 to TRBJ2-3; D unclear. The CDR3 extends over 16 amino acids. CDR1 is MDHEN, CDR2 SYDVKM, per germline. V dropped 3 bases and J dropped 1 base, with 14 bases sitting between them. CDR3 residues: CASSFPVGRGTDTQYF. CDR3 nucleotide sequence: TGTGCCAGCAGTTTTCCTGTGGGAAGGGGCACAGATACGCAGTATTTT.

The rearrangement links TRBV5-1 to TRBJ2-1; 7 bases are a match to TRBD1. Looked up from germline, CDR1 is SGHRS and CDR2 is YFSETQ. The V segment lost 1 base and the J segment 0 bases; nucleotides outside the gene matches: 7. The CDR3 is 17 amino acids. The CDR3 DNA follows: TGCGCCAGCAGCTTGCAAGGACAGGCGAGCTCCTACAATGAGCAGTTCTTC. This encodes CASSLQGQASSYNEQFF.

This clonotype has a handful of counts. This chain connects TRBV3-1 to TRBJ2-5, with D tentatively TRBD1 or TRBD2 (6 bases each). Trimming left V 4 bases short and J 1 base short, with 25 bases between. The CDR3 covers 19 residues. CDR1 LGHDT and CDR2 YNNKEL come from the germline V gene (reference sequence). CDR3 DNA: TGTGCCAGCAGCCGCGCCGGGGGCTCCTTCCGGATTGTCCAAGAGACCCAGTACTTC. This sequence encodes CASSRAGGSFRIVQETQYF.

CDR3 coding DNA: TGTGCCAGCAGCGGGACTAGGCGGCAGACCCAGTACTTC. This encodes CASSGTRRQTQYF. The chain couples TRBV27 to TRBJ2-5; TRBD2 matches at 8 bases. The junction had 6 bases not matched to a gene; V was cut back by 6 bases and J by 6 bases. The germline CDR1 and CDR2 sequences are MNHEY and SMNVEV (reference sequence). The CDR3 covers 13 residues.

This clonotype was seen a few times. The CDR3 DNA reads as TGTGCCAGCAGTCTCTGGGGAGCCTACGAGCAGTACTTC. This gives the protein CASSLWGAYEQYF. V gene TRBV28 combines with J gene TRBJ2-7; D is possibly TRBD2 (5 bases). The CDR3 is 13 residues long. V was cut by 5 bases and J by 2 bases, with 10 bases left in between. Germline CDR1 is MDHEN and CDR2 is SYDVKM.

This rearrangement joins TRBV20-1 to TRBJ2-1; TRBD2 matches 7 bases. V lost 0 bases to trimming and J lost 4 bases; unmatched junction nucleotides: 9. Germline V CDR1 and CDR2: DFQATT, SNEGSKA (reference sequence). This CDR3 is built from 16 residues. The CDR3 DNA reads TGCAGTGCTAGAGATGGATCTAGCGGTTTATACAATGAGCAGTTCTTC. This encodes CSARDGSSGLYNEQFF.

This clonotype has a single count. An end of the junction differs from the germline gene, which may be a read error. The chain uses TRBV29-1 and TRBJ1-2; D unresolved. This CDR3 is built from 11 residues. Germline lookup yields CDR1 SQVTM and CDR2 ANQGSEA. In DNA form, the CDR3 reads TGCAGCGGTGAACGGGGTTTCGGCTACACCTTC. It specifies CSGERGFGYTF.

V is TRBV5-1 and J is TRBJ1-1; D gene unclear. Germline loops: CDR1 SGHRS, CDR2 YFSETQ. The CDR3 extends over 13 amino acids. V lost 4 bases, J lost 7 bases, and 14 bases lay in between. The CDR3 sequence: CASSVPGLGEAFF. CDR3 sequence (DNA): TGCGCCAGCAGCGTCCCAGGATTGGGTGAAGCTTTCTTT.

V usage is TRBV5-1 and J usage is TRBJ2-1; TRBD2 agrees at 13 bases. There are 14 residues in the CDR3. The germline gives CDR1 SGHRS, CDR2 YFSETQ. Unmatched junction bases numbered 3, after V lost 2 bases and J lost 10 bases. This CDR3 reads CASSFGTSGAEQFF. DNA for the CDR3: TGCGCCAGCAGCTTCGGGACTAGCGGGGCCGAGCAGTTCTTC.

This clonotype has just one count. A much larger clone lies a single base off, so this may be a read error. The V call is TRBV20-1, the J call TRBJ2-5, with TRBD2 matching 8 bases. Germline assignment: CDR1 DFQATT and CDR2 SNEGSKA (reference sequence). The CDR3 extends over 15 amino acids. The CDR3 sequence: CSAKSGGNHQETLYF. The CDR3 region has the DNA TGCAGTGCTAAATCGGGAGGGAACCACCAAGAGACCCTGTACTTC.

Comments on this clonotype: It may be a read error: a sequence one base away is much more abundant. The chain joins TRBV7-2 to TRBJ2-4; D is unclear. With the DNA end fitting TRBJ2-7 better, the J assignment may be wrong. The CDR3 extends over 14 amino acids. Germline CDR1 and CDR2: SGHTA and FQGNSA. The CDR3 loop is CAGSLSHRSYEQYF. CDR3 DNA sequence: TGTGCCGGCAGCTTAAGTCATAGATCCTACGAGCAGTACTTC.

The genes are TRBV5-1 and TRBJ2-7; 8 bases map to TRBD2. Per germline, CDR1 SGHRS and CDR2 YFSETQ. This CDR3 is built from 16 residues. V was pared by 1 base and J by 0 bases, with 6 bases of the junction left unmatched. The CDR3 region has the DNA TGCGCCAGCAGCTTGTGGTTAGCGGGGATCTCCTACGAGCAGTACTTC. This encodes CASSLWLAGISYEQYF. Combining the CDR3 with reference TRBV5-1 and TRBJ2-7 gives the whole variable domain KAGVTQTPRYLIKTRGQQVTLSCSPISGHRSVSWYQQTPGQGLQFLFEYFSETQRNKGNFPGRFSGRQFSNSRSEMNVSTLELGDSALYLCASSLWLAGISYEQYFGPGTRLTVT.

The V call is TRBV4-3, the J call TRBJ2-5, with unresolved D. The germline CDR1 and CDR2 sequences are LGHNA and YSLEER. Trimming cost V 4 bases and J 5 bases, with 17 bases left between them. This CDR3 contains 15 residues. CDR3: CASSPSGAMVETQYF. The CDR3, as DNA: TGCGCCAGCAGCCCCAGTGGAGCGATGGTTGAGACCCAGTACTTC.